This T cell receptor (beta chain) emerged from a study of T cell changes during pregnancy in multiple sclerosis. The repertoire was sequenced with immunoSEQ multiplex PCR; TCRdb's copy has only in-frame clones and lacks some. Of about 17,000 clones detected, around 87% appear once; the ten largest clones hold roughly 14%. Worth noting for this clone: This sample also contains other DNA sequences that code for the same CDR3.

Germline CDR1 GTSNPN, CDR2 SVGIG (reference sequence). V trimming: 3 bases; J trimming: 5 bases; junction bases outside the gene matches: 6. The CDR3 is 14 residues long. This chain connects TRBV30 to TRBJ2-3, with 9 bases fitting TRBD2. The specimen was CD8+ T cells from peripheral blood mononuclear cells, collected in the third trimester of pregnancy. The origin of this receptor is a female donor in good health, enrolled as a control in a pregnancy study. CDR3 in DNA: TGTGCCTGGAGCGAGGGCGGGAGGGAAGATACGCAGTATTTT. This translates into CAWSEGGREDTQYF.